Sequencing of this T cell receptor (beta chain) was carried out in a study of blood T cell repertoires in COVID-19. As for the study in general: Samples came from the United States, Italy and Spain, spanning acute and convalescent COVID-19. Sample material is recorded as cDNA or gDNA derived from T cells, B-cell-depleted T cells, or PBMCs.

V lost 3 bases to trimming and J lost 2 bases, with 11 bases between them. The CDR3 runs to 14 residues. Germline CDR1 and CDR2: MDHEN and SYDVKM. Original processing methods: The authors estimated nucleated cell counts from reference gene primer amplification. The table came from immunoSEQ multiplex PCR; TCRdb's copy has only in-frame clones and leaves some out. The V and J calls and clone size come from that table; D and trimming were worked out from the DNA. The sample holds 56,000 or so clones, approximately 87% seen once. This clone was counted between two and nine times. This sequence joins TRBV28 and TRBJ2-7; maybe TRBD2 (6 bases). This TCR was sampled from a man between 45 and 60 years old with acute or convalescent COVID-19. Sequencing was performed on peripheral blood. CDR3 sequence: CASSLGLNPYEQYF. DNA of the CDR3: TGTGCCAGCAGTTTGGGACTCAACCCCTACGAGCAGTACTTC.